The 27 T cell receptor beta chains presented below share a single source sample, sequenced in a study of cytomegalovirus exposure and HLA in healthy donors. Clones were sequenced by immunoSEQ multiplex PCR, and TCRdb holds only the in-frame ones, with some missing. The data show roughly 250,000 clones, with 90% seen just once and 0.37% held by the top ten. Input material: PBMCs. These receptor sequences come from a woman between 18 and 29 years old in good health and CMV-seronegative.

The CDR3 is CASTLAGVQDTQYF. Here the CDR3 DNA reads TGCGCCAGCACATTAGCGGGGGTTCAAGATACGCAGTATTTT. V and J are TRBV10-2 and TRBJ2-3, with 9 positions matching TRBD2. CDR3 length: 14 residues. Germline V lookup: CDR1 WSHSY, CDR2 SAAADI. With V trimmed by 7 bases and J by 5 bases, 7 bases remained unmatched.

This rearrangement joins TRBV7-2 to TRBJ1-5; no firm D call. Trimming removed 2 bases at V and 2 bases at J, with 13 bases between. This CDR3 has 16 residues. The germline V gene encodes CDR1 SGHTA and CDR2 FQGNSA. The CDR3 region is CASSLFLREGNQPQHF. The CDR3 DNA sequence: TGTGCCAGCAGCTTATTTTTACGTGAGGGCAATCAGCCCCAGCATTTT.

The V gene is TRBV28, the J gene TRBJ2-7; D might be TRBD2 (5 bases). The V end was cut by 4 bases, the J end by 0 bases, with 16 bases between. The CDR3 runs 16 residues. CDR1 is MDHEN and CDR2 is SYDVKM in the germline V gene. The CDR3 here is CASSSPRGGSSYEQYV. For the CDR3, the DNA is TGTGCCAGCAGTTCGCCTCGAGGAGGTAGCTCCTACGAGCAGTACGTC.

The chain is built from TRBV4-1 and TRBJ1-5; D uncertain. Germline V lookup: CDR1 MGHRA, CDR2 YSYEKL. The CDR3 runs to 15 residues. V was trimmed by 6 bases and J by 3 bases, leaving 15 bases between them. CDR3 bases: TGCGCCAGCAGACAAATCTCGGGGTTCAATCAGCCCCAGCATTTT. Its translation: CASRQISGFNQPQHF.

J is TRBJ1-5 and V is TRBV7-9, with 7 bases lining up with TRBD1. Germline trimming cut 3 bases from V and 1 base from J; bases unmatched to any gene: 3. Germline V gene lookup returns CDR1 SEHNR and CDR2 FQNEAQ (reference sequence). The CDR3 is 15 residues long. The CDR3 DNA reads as TGTGCCAGCAGCTTGCAAGGGGGCAGCAATCAGCCCCAGCATTTT. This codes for CASSLQGGSNQPQHF.

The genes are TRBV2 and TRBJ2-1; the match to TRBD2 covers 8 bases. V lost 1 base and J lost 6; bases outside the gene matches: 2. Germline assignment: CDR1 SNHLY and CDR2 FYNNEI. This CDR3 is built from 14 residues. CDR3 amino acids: CASSEGRGVNEQFF. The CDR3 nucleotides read TGTGCCAGCAGTGAAGGGCGGGGGGTCAATGAGCAGTTCTTC.

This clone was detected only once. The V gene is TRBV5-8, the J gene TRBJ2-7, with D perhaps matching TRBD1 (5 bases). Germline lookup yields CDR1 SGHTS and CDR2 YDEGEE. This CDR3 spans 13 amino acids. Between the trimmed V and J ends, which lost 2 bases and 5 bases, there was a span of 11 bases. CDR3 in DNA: TGTGCCAGCAGCTTCAGGGTTTACAACGAGCAGTACGTC. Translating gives CASSFRVYNEQYV.

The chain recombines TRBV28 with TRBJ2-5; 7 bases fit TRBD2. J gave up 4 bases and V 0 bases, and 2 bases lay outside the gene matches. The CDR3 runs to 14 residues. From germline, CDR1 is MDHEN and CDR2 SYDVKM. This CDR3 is CASSLWAGVETQYF. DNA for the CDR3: TGTGCCAGCAGTTTATGGGCGGGGGTAGAGACCCAGTACTTC.

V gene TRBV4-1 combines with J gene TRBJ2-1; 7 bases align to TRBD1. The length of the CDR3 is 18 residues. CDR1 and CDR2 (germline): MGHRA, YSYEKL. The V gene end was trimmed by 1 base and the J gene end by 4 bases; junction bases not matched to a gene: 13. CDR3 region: CASSQGPRTGQVYNEQFF. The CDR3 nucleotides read TGCGCCAGCAGCCAAGGGCCCCGGACAGGCCAGGTATACAATGAGCAGTTCTTC.

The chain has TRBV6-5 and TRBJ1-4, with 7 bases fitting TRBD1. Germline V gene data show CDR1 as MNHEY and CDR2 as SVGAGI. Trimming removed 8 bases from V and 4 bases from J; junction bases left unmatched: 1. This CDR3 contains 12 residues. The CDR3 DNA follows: TGTGCCAGCCGGGACAGTAATGAAAAACTGTTTTTT. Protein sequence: CASRDSNEKLFF.

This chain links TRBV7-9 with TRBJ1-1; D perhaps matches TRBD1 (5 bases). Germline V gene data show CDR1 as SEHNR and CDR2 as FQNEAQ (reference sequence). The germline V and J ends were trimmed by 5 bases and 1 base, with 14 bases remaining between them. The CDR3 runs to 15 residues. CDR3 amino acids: CASSTDGGKNTEAFF. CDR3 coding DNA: TGTGCCAGCAGCACGGATGGGGGGAAGAACACTGAAGCTTTCTTT. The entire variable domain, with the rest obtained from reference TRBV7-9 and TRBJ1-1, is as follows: DTGVSQNPRHKITKRGQNVTFRCDPISEHNRLYWYRQTLGQGPEFLTYFQNEAQLEKSRLLSDRFSAERPKGSFSTLEIQRTEQGDSAMYLCASSTDGGKNTEAFFGQGTRLTVV.

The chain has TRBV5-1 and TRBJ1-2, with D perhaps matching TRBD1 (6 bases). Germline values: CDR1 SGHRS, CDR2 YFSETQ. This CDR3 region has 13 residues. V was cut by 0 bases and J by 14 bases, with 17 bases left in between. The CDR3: CASSLDRGGSPTF. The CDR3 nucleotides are TGCGCCAGCAGCTTGGATAGGGGGGGCAGCCCGACCTTC.

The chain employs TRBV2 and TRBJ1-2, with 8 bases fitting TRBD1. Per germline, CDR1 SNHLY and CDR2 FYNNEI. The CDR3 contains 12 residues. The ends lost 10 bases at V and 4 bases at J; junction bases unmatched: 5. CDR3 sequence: CATGQGTYGYTF. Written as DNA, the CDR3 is TGTGCCACAGGACAGGGCACCTATGGCTACACCTTC.

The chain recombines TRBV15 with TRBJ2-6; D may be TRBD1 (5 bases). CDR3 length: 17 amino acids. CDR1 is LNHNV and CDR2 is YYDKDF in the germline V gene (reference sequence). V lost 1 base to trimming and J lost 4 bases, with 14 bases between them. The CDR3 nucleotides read TGTGCCACCAGCAGAGGGATACAGGCCCCAGGGGCCAACGTCCTGACTTTC. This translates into CATSRGIQAPGANVLTF.

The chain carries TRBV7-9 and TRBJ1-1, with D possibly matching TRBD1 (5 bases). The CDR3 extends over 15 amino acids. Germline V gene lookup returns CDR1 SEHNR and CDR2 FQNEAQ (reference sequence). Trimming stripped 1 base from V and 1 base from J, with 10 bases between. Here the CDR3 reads CASSLGTTANTEAFF. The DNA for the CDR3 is TGTGCCAGCAGCTTAGGTACGACAGCGAACACTGAAGCTTTCTTT.

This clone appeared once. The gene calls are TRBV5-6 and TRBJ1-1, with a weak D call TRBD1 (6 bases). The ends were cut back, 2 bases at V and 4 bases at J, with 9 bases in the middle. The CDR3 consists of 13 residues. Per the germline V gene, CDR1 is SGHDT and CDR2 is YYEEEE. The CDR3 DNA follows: TGTGCCAGCAGCTTAGTACAGGGCACTGAAGCTTTCTTT. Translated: CASSLVQGTEAFF.

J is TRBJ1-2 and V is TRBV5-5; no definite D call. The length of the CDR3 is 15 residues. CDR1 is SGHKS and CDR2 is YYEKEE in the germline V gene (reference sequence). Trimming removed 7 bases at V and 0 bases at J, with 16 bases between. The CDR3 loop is CASAPWASTNYGYTF. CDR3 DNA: TGTGCCAGCGCCCCTTGGGCTTCGACTAACTATGGCTACACCTTC.

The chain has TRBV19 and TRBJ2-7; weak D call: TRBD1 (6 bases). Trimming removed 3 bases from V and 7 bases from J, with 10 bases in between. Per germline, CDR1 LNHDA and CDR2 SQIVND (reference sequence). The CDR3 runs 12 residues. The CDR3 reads CASSMPGAEQYV. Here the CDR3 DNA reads TGTGCCAGTAGTATGCCAGGGGCTGAGCAGTACGTC.

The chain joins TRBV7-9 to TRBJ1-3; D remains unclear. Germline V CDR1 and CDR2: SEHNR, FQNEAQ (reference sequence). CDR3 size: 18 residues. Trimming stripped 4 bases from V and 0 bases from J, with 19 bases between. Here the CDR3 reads CASSSLLGRPLSGNTIYF. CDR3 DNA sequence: TGTGCCAGCAGCTCCCTTTTGGGCAGGCCCCTCTCTGGAAACACCATATATTTT.

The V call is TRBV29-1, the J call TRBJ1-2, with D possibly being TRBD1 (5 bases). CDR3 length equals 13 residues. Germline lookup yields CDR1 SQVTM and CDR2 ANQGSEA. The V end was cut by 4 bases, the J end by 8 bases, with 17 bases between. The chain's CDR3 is CSVVLVPEGGYTF. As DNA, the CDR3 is TGCAGCGTTGTCTTAGTTCCGGAGGGGGGCTACACCTTC.

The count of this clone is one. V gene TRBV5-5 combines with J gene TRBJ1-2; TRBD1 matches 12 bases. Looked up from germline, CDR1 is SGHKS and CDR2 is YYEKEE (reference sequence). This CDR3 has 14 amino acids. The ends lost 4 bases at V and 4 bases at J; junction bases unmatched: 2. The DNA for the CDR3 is TGTGCCAGCAGCCCGGGACAGGGGGCCTATGGCTACACCTTC. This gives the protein CASSPGQGAYGYTF.

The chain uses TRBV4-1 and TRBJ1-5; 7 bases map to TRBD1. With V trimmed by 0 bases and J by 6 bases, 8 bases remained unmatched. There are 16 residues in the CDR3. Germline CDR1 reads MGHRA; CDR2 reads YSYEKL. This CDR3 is CASSQELDRWVQPQHF. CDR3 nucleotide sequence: TGCGCCAGCAGCCAAGAGTTGGACAGGTGGGTTCAGCCCCAGCATTTT.

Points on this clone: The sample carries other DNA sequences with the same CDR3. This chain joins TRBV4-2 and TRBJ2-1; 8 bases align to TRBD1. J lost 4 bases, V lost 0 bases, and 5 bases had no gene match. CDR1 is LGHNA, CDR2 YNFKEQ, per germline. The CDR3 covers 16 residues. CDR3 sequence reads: CASSQDSGGAYNEQFF. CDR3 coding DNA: TGTGCCAGCAGCCAAGATTCAGGGGGCGCGTACAATGAGCAGTTCTTC.

The CDR3 DNA reads as TGTGCCAGCAGCCCACGGGGGTATGAGCAGTTCTTC. The encoded protein is CASSPRGYEQFF. This sequence joins TRBV5-6 and TRBJ2-1; possibly TRBD2 for D (6 bases). CDR1 and CDR2 from the germline V gene are SGHDT and YYEEEE. Trimming took 4 bases from V and 8 from J, leaving 10 bases between them. This CDR3 has 12 amino acids.

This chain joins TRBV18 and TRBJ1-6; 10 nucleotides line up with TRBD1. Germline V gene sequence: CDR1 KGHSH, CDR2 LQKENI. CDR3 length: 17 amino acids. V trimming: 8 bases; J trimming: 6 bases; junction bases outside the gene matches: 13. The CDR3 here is CASEPGQGKASNSPLHF. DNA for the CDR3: TGTGCCAGCGAACCGGGACAGGGGAAGGCGAGTAATTCACCCCTCCACTTT. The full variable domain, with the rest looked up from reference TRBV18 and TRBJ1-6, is NAGVMQNPRHLVRRRGQEARLRCSPMKGHSHVYWYRQLPEEGLKFMVYLQKENIIDESGMPKERFSAEFPKEGPSILRIQQVVRGDSAAYFCASEPGQGKASNSPLHFGNGTRLTVT.

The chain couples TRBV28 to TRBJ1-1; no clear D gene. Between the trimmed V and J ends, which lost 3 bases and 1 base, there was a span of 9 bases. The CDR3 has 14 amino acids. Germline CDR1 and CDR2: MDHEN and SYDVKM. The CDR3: CASSFQHKNTEAFF. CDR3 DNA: TGTGCCAGCAGTTTTCAACATAAGAACACTGAAGCTTTCTTT. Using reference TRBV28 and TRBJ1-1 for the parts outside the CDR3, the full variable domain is DVKVTQSSRYLVKRTGEKVFLECVQDMDHENMFWYRQDPGLGLRLIYFSYDVKMKEKGDIPEGYSVSREKKERFSLILESASTNQTSMYLCASSFQHKNTEAFFGQGTRLTVV.

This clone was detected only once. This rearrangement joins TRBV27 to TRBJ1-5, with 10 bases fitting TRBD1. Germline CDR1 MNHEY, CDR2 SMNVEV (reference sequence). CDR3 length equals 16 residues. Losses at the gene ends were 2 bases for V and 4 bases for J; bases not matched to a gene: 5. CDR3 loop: CASSLTRTGGNQPQHF. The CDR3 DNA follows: TGTGCCAGCAGTTTAACTCGGACAGGGGGGAATCAGCCCCAGCATTTT.